This T cell receptor (beta chain) was retrieved from a study of vaccination effects on CD4 cells after COVID-19. The data were produced by immunoSEQ multiplex PCR, yet TCRdb's version contains in-frame clones alone and is incomplete. The sample has more than 60,000 clones, over 70% seen once. Researchers isolated CD4+ T cells once approximately eleven days of culture had elapsed. Of the BNT162b2 and mRNA-1273 vaccines, participants received two doses of one or the other. The CDR3 spans 14 residues. Trimming shortened V by 7 bases and J by 1 base, and 11 bases separated the two germline ends. Per germline, CDR1 LNHDA and CDR2 SQIVND (reference sequence). Whole-study findings and limits: Marked contraction was observed in infection-induced and vaccine-induced clones late after vaccination. A shortage of convalescent patients and an absence of early post-infection timepoints characterized the study.

For this clone: The target antigen is unknown.

The chain carries TRBV19 and TRBJ1-3, with D perhaps matching TRBD1 (5 bases). This TCR was recovered from a human donor who received a COVID-19 vaccine. Specimen: CD4+ T cells from PBMCs cultured without peptide, collected after COVID-19 vaccination. CDR3 in amino acids: CASTSGASGNTIYF. The CDR3 nucleotides read TGTGCCAGTACTTCCGGGGCTTCTGGAAACACCATATATTTT.